This note documents a single T cell receptor beta chain sequence. Antigen specificity is unknown. This sample is drawn from a study of siplizumab effects on memory and regulatory T cells. Findings and limits, study-wide: In roughly 80-95% of proliferating CD4+ or CD8+ clones, a naive or memory phenotype could not be assigned.

Using immunoSEQ multiplex PCR, the repertoire was profiled, and TCRdb retains in-frame clones only, with some absent. The table shows under 140,000 clones, with 80% to 95% occurring only once. Sequenced sample: CD4+ T cells sorted from blood. The source of this sequence is a human donor in good health.

In nucleotides, the CDR3 is TGTGCCACCCGGACGCTGGGCTTAATGCCGAACACTGAAGCTTTCTTT. Its protein product is CATRTLGLMPNTEAFF. The genes are TRBV6-6 and TRBJ1-1, with no clear D. This CDR3 region has 16 residues. V was pared by 10 bases and J by 1 base, with 22 bases between. Germline values: CDR1 MNHNY, CDR2 SVGAGI (reference sequence).